This TCR beta chain was obtained from a study of control samples from healthy donors and cancer patients. The table came from immunoSEQ multiplex PCR; TCRdb's copy has only in-frame clones and leaves some out. Of about 12,000 clones in the sample, approximately 94% were seen once. Germline V gives CDR1 SEHNR, CDR2 FQNEAQ (reference sequence). The CDR3 runs to 15 residues. V was trimmed by 5 bases and J by 9 bases, leaving 20 bases between them. Sample: PBMCs. The TCR originated in a man between 65 and 79 years old with head and neck cancer. The chain is built from TRBV7-9 and TRBJ2-1; possible D gene TRBD2, 6 bases. The CDR3: CASSHRAYVGGEQFF. The CDR3 nucleotides are TGTGCCAGCAGCCACCGGGCCTATGTGGGGGGTGAGCAGTTCTTC.